Shown below are 29 T cell receptor beta chains from a single sample sequenced in a study of cytomegalovirus exposure and HLA in healthy donors. Researchers ran the PCR with 60 Vbeta and 13 Jbeta primers. Sequenced by immunoSEQ multiplex PCR; TCRdb stores in-frame clones only, minus some. The table lists about 190,000 clones, approximately 81% of them singletons, with around 2% in the top ten. The sequencing sample was made of PBMCs. The source is a woman aged 18-29 years in good health and CMV-seropositive.

The chain combines TRBV9 with TRBJ1-2, with 8 bases fitting TRBD1. Germline trimming cut 5 bases from V and 6 bases from J; bases unmatched to any gene: 6. The CDR3 consists of 13 residues. Germline V gene data show CDR1 as SGDLS and CDR2 as YYNGEE. The CDR3 DNA reads TGTGCCAGCAGGGAGGACAGGGAGAATGGCTACACCTTC. Translating it yields CASREDRENGYTF.

The rearrangement links TRBV9 to TRBJ1-1; D call uncertain. Trimming took 3 bases from V and 3 from J, leaving 9 bases between them. CDR3 size: 13 residues. Germline assignment: CDR1 SGDLS and CDR2 YYNGEE. The CDR3 nucleotides are TGTGCCAGCAGCGCCGCGGAGGACACTGAAGCTTTCTTT. Its protein product is CASSAAEDTEAFF. The full variable domain, completed using reference TRBV9 and TRBJ1-1, is DSGVTQTPKHLITATGQRVTLRCSPRSGDLSVYWYQQSLDQGLQFLIQYYNGEERAKGNILERFSAQQFPDLHSELNLSSLELGDSALYFCASSAAEDTEAFFGQGTRLTVV.

V usage is TRBV7-9 and J usage is TRBJ2-5; D might be TRBD2 (6 bases). V was shortened by 1 base and J by 3 bases, with 12 bases between the two germline ends. Per germline, CDR1 SEHNR and CDR2 FQNEAQ (reference sequence). This CDR3 comprises 15 residues. The chain's CDR3 is CASSLVPSVKETQYF. The DNA of the CDR3 is TGTGCCAGCAGCTTAGTACCTAGCGTGAAAGAGACCCAGTACTTC. The full variable domain, completed using reference TRBV7-9 and TRBJ2-5, is DTGVSQNPRHKITKRGQNVTFRCDPISEHNRLYWYRQTLGQGPEFLTYFQNEAQLEKSRLLSDRFSAERPKGSFSTLEIQRTEQGDSAMYLCASSLVPSVKETQYFGPGTRLLVL.

In this sample, this clone turned up once. This sequence joins TRBV7-6 and TRBJ2-3; D not certain. The CDR3 consists of 14 residues. V lost 2 bases, J lost 1 base, and 7 bases lay in between. Germline V gives CDR1 SGHVS, CDR2 FNYEAQ. The CDR3 nucleotides read TGTGCCAGCAGCTTAATACGGGGCACAGATACGCAGTATTTT. Translation gives CASSLIRGTDTQYF.

The rearrangement uses TRBV2 and TRBJ2-7; 8 positions match TRBD1. Unmatched junction bases numbered 10, after V lost 4 bases and J lost 5 bases. The CDR3 consists of 15 residues. Germline-derived CDR1 and CDR2 are SNHLY and FYNNEI. CDR3 bases: TGTGCCAGCAGTGCTTTCCGGACAGGGCGGGACGAGCAGTACTTC. Translating gives CASSAFRTGRDEQYF.

V usage is TRBV9 and J usage is TRBJ2-1, with D possibly being TRBD1 (6 bases). Trimming removed 0 bases from V and 9 bases from J, with 13 bases in between. The CDR3 sequence is 14 residues long. CDR1 and CDR2 (germline): SGDLS, YYNGEE. The CDR3 protein is CASSVGDRPPEQFF. The CDR3 region has the DNA TGTGCCAGCAGCGTAGGCGACAGGCCACCTGAGCAGTTCTTC.

This clone occurred a few times. The sample holds other DNA sequences that translate to the same CDR3. The V and J genes are TRBV9 and TRBJ2-6, with 8 bases matching TRBD1. V was pared by 2 bases and J by 7 bases, with 5 bases of the junction left unmatched. Germline V gene sequence: CDR1 SGDLS, CDR2 YYNGEE. The CDR3 has 15 amino acids. For the CDR3, the DNA is TGTGCCAGCAGCGTCGGACAGGGAGGCGCCAACGTCCTGACTTTC. Its protein is CASSVGQGGANVLTF.

The chain uses TRBV18 and TRBJ1-2; no clear D gene. Germline values: CDR1 KGHSH, CDR2 LQKENI. Between the trimmed V and J ends, which lost 6 bases and 6 bases, there was a span of 11 bases. There are 12 residues in the CDR3. CDR3 sequence reads: CASSPSGDGYTF. CDR3 DNA sequence: TGTGCCAGCTCGCCGAGCGGAGATGGCTACACCTTC.

The chain is built from TRBV5-1 and TRBJ1-4; D gene uncertain. This CDR3 has 17 residues. V lost 6 bases, J lost 0 bases, and 18 bases lay in between. CDR1 and CDR2 (germline): SGHRS, YFSETQ. The CDR3 region is CASTLGWGDSTNEKLFF. DNA of the CDR3: TGCGCCAGCACCCTTGGTTGGGGAGACTCAACTAATGAAAAACTGTTTTTT.

The chain recombines TRBV5-1 with TRBJ2-2; TRBD1 matches 10 bases. The CDR3 runs to 17 residues. V shed 0 bases and J 7 bases; nucleotides not matched to a gene: 9. Germline lookup yields CDR1 SGHRS and CDR2 YFSETQ. CDR3 region: CASSLAPGTGVGGELFF. For the CDR3, the DNA is TGCGCCAGCAGCTTGGCCCCCGGGACAGGGGTCGGCGGGGAGCTGTTTTTT.

The rearrangement links TRBV7-9 to TRBJ1-2, with a weak D call TRBD1 (6 bases). Trimming cost V 5 bases and J 0 bases, with 10 bases left between them. In germline, CDR1 is SEHNR, CDR2 FQNEAQ (reference sequence). This CDR3 spans 14 amino acids. CDR3 DNA sequence: TGTGCCAGCAGCCTGACAGGATCTAACTATGGCTACACCTTC. Its translation: CASSLTGSNYGYTF. The full variable domain, its missing parts supplied by reference TRBV7-9 and TRBJ1-2, is DTGVSQNPRHKITKRGQNVTFRCDPISEHNRLYWYRQTLGQGPEFLTYFQNEAQLEKSRLLSDRFSAERPKGSFSTLEIQRTEQGDSAMYLCASSLTGSNYGYTFGSGTRLTVV.

The CDR3 DNA reads as TGCGCCAGCAGCTTGCAAGGACAGGCTAGCTCTGGGGCCAACGTCCTGACTTTC. It encodes CASSLQGQASSGANVLTF. This chain links TRBV5-1 with TRBJ2-6, with TRBD1 matching over 7 bases. The V gene's germline CDR1 is SGHRS and CDR2 YFSETQ. The length of the CDR3 is 18 residues. J was trimmed by 0 bases and V by 1 base; bases with no gene match: 7.

The sample holds a few counts of this clone. The rearrangement links TRBV14 to TRBJ2-2, with D uncertain. The V and J ends lost 4 bases and 7 bases respectively, with 10 bases between them. The CDR3 is 13 amino acids. Germline CDR1 reads SGHDN; CDR2 reads FVKESK. This CDR3 reads CASSPVRNGELFF. The CDR3 DNA follows: TGTGCCAGCAGCCCGGTGAGGAACGGGGAGCTGTTTTTT.

The rearrangement links TRBV5-1 to TRBJ1-1; unclear D gene. CDR3 size: 13 residues. Trimming left V 3 bases short and J 2 bases short, with 8 bases between. The germline CDR1 and CDR2 sequences are SGHRS and YFSETQ. DNA of the CDR3: TGCGCCAGCAGCTCCGAGGTTAACACTGAAGCTTTCTTT. As protein: CASSSEVNTEAFF.

This chain joins TRBV6-5 and TRBJ2-2; D not resolved. CDR3 length equals 14 residues. Looked up from germline, CDR1 is MNHEY and CDR2 is SVGAGI. V was shortened by 2 bases and J by 4 bases, with 8 bases between the two germline ends. CDR3 nucleotides: TGTGCCAGCAGTTACGAACAGCTCACCGGGGAGCTGTTTTTT. This encodes CASSYEQLTGELFF.

The J gene is TRBJ1-3, the V gene TRBV12-5, with TRBD1 as a possible D gene (6 bases). The ends were cut back, 5 bases at V and 7 bases at J, with 9 bases in the middle. Germline CDR1 LGHNT, CDR2 FRNRAP. The CDR3 length is 12 residues. CDR3 protein: CASGTGSNTIYF. Written as DNA, the CDR3 is TGTGCTAGTGGTACAGGGTCGAACACCATATATTTT.

The V gene is TRBV5-1, the J gene TRBJ1-4; D is perhaps TRBD1 (6 bases). The CDR3 is 16 amino acids. The V end was cut by 5 bases, the J end by 0 bases, with 14 bases between. Germline values: CDR1 SGHRS, CDR2 YFSETQ. The CDR3: CASRHGTLATNEKLFF. The CDR3 bases are TGCGCCAGCAGACACGGGACACTTGCAACTAATGAAAAACTGTTTTTT.

The CDR3 region is CASSFGTRRETQYF. CDR3 nucleotide sequence: TGTGCCAGCAGCTTCGGGACTAGGAGAGAGACCCAGTACTTC. The V gene is TRBV7-9, the J gene TRBJ2-5, with 8 bases aligning to TRBD2. The CDR3 covers 14 residues. V shed 3 bases, J shed 4 bases, and the junction held 4 bases outside the gene matches. CDR1 is SEHNR, CDR2 FQNEAQ, per germline (reference sequence).

The V gene is TRBV4-2, the J gene TRBJ2-3; D is unclear. The CDR3 loop spans 15 amino acids. V was clipped by 0 bases and J by 1 base, with 8 bases between them. The germline V gene encodes CDR1 LGHNA and CDR2 YNFKEQ. The DNA for the CDR3 is TGTGCCAGCAGCCAAGATCGGAGCGGCACAGATACGCAGTATTTT. This sequence encodes CASSQDRSGTDTQYF.

Concerning this clone: Distinct nucleotide sequences in the sample also encode this CDR3. The chain couples TRBV19 to TRBJ1-2; D unclear. The CDR3 is 13 residues long. Germline CDR1 LNHDA, CDR2 SQIVND (reference sequence). V lost 6 bases and J lost 3, with 11 bases in between. CDR3 sequence (DNA): TGTGCCAGTAGCCGCGACGGGTACTATGGCTACACCTTC. It yields the protein CASSRDGYYGYTF.

This chain joins TRBV4-2 and TRBJ2-7, with D unclear. With 1 base removed from V and 4 bases from J, the gap between germline ends came to 11 bases. The germline V gene has CDR1 LGHNA and CDR2 YNFKEQ. The CDR3 is 14 amino acids. This CDR3 reads CASSQGPTGYEQYF. The DNA for the CDR3 is TGTGCCAGCAGCCAAGGTCCGACCGGGTACGAGCAGTACTTC.

V gene TRBV7-3 combines with J gene TRBJ1-1; a weak D match, TRBD1 (5 bases). Germline V gene data show CDR1 as SGHTA and CDR2 as FQGTGA. The V gene lost 5 bases and the J gene lost 4 bases, with 14 bases spanning the gap. The CDR3 loop spans 14 amino acids. CDR3 nucleotides: TGTGCCAGCAGCGCATCAGGGTCCCCCACTGAAGCTTTCTTT. It translates to CASSASGSPTEAFF.

The rearrangement links TRBV10-3 to TRBJ2-1; 11 bases are shared with TRBD1. Germline V gene lookup returns CDR1 ENHRY and CDR2 SYGVKD. The CDR3 totals 17 residues. V was pared by 11 bases and J by 0 bases, with 12 bases of the junction left unmatched. CDR3 in DNA: TGTGCCCCAGACCGGGACAGGGGGGGTAGCTCCTACAATGAGCAGTTCTTC. Protein sequence: CAPDRDRGGSSYNEQFF.

This clone was seen more than once but under ten times. The V and J genes are TRBV27 and TRBJ2-1; TRBD2 matches 9 bases. Germline V gene sequence: CDR1 MNHEY, CDR2 SMNVEV (reference sequence). The trim removed 3 bases at V and 7 bases at J, leaving 7 bases unmatched. The CDR3 extends over 15 amino acids. The chain's CDR3 is CASSFGGGANNEQFF. The CDR3 region has the DNA TGTGCCAGCAGTTTTGGCGGGGGGGCGAATAATGAGCAGTTCTTC.

This rearrangement joins TRBV4-3 to TRBJ1-2; D is unclear. Germline CDR1 LGHNA, CDR2 YSLEER. V lost 2 bases and J 0 bases, leaving 10 bases between the germline ends. The CDR3 is 15 residues long. CDR3 sequence reads: CASSQHRSANYGYTF. The CDR3 DNA reads TGCGCCAGCAGCCAACACCGATCAGCTAACTATGGCTACACCTTC.

This chain uses TRBV5-1 with TRBJ2-3; a possible D gene is TRBD2 (5 bases). Trimming removed 7 bases at V and 1 base at J, with 13 bases between. This CDR3 is 14 amino acids long. Germline V gene sequence: CDR1 SGHRS, CDR2 YFSETQ. CDR3 nucleotides: TGCGCCAGCTGCCCTAGCTGGGGCACAGATACGCAGTATTTT. Its translation: CASCPSWGTDTQYF.

The gene calls are TRBV7-7 and TRBJ2-7; TRBD1 agrees at 10 bases. The CDR3 has 15 residues. In germline, CDR1 is SSHAT, CDR2 FNYEAQ (reference sequence). The CDR3 coding sequence is TGTGCTAGCAGACCGGGACAGGGGACGGAAGGCGAGCAGTACGTC. Its translation: CASRPGQGTEGEQYV.

V gene TRBV7-3 combines with J gene TRBJ2-1; possibly TRBD1 for D (6 bases). Germline CDR1 and CDR2: SGHTA and FQGTGA. Deletions cut 6 bases from V and 2 bases from J, with 14 bases between. This CDR3 is built from 15 residues. The CDR3 DNA sequence: TGTGCCAGCAGTTTTACAGGGCCCCCCTACAATGAGCAGTTCTTC. It encodes CASSFTGPPYNEQFF.

This clone was recorded once. The chain employs TRBV13 and TRBJ2-2, with TRBD2 matching over 9 bases. The CDR3 extends over 16 amino acids. Germline trimming cut 4 bases from V and 3 bases from J; bases unmatched to any gene: 6. Germline CDR1 is PRHDT and CDR2 is FYEKMQ (reference sequence). Here the CDR3 reads CASSSLAGAHTGELFF. The CDR3 region has the DNA TGTGCCAGCAGCTCCTTAGCGGGGGCCCACACCGGGGAGCTGTTTTTT.